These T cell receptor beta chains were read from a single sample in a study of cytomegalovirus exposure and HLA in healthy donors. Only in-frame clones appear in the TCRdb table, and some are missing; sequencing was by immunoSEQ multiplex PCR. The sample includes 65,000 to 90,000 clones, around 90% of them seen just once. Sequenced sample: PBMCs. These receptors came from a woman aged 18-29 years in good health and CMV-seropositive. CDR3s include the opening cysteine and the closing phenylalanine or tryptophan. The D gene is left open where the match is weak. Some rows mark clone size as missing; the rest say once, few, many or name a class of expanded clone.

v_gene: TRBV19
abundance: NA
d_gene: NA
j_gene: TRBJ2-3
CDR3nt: TGTGCCAGTAGTGCAGGGGAGGATACGCAGTATTTT
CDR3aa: CASSAGEDTQYF

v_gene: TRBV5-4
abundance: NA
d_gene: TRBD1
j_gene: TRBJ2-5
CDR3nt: TGTGCCAGCAGCGCGACCGGGACAGGGCTGGAGACCCAGTACTTC
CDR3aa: CASSATGTGLETQYF

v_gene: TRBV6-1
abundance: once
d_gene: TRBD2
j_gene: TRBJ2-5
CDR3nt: TGTGCCAGCAGTGAATCTCGGGCTAGCGGGGGGGCTTCAGAGACCCAGTACTTC
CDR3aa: CASSESRASGGASETQYF

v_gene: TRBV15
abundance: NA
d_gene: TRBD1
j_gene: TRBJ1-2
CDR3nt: TGTGCCACCAGCAGCCGGATACAGGGGAAAAAGTATGGCTACACCTTC
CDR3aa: CATSSRIQGKKYGYTF

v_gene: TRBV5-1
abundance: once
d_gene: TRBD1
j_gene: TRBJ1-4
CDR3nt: TGCGCCAGCAGCTTGGGCCCACAGGGGGCTAATGAAAAACTGTTTTTT
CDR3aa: CASSLGPQGANEKLFF

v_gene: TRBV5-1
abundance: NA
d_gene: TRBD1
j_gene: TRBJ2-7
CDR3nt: TGCGCCAGCAGCTGGAGACAGGGAACTTTACCGCCACAATCCTACGAGCAGTACTTC
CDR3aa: CASSWRQGTLPPQSYEQYF

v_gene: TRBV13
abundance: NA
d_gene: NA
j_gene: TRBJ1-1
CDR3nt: TGTGCCAGCAGCTCACAGGGAATGAACACTGAAGCTTTCTTT
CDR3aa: CASSSQGMNTEAFF

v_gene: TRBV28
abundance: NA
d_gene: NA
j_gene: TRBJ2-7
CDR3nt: TGTGCCAGCAGCTATGGACAGATCTCCTACGAGCAGTACTTC
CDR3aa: CASSYGQISYEQYF

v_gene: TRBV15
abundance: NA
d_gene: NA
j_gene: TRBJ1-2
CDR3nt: TGTGCCACCAGACCTAGGGAGGGCCCCAACTATGGCTACACCTTC
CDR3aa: CATRPREGPNYGYTF

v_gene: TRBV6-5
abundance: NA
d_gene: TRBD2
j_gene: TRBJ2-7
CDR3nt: TGTGCCAGCAGTTCGAGCGGGGGCCCCTACGAGCAGTACTTC
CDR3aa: CASSSSGGPYEQYF

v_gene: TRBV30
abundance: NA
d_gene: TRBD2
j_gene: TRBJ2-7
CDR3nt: TGTGCCTGGAGTGTAAAGGCTAGCGGGGCCTACGAGCAGTACTTC
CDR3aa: CAWSVKASGAYEQYF

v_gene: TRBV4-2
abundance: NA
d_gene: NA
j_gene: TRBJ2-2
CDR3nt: TGTGCCAGCAGCCAAGACATGAACAGAATCACCGGGGAGCTGTTTTTT
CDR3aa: CASSQDMNRITGELFF

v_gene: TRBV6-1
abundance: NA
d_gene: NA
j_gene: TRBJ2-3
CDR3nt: TGTGCCAGCAGTGAACAGGCCCCGGGATTTGATACGCAGTATTTT
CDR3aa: CASSEQAPGFDTQYF

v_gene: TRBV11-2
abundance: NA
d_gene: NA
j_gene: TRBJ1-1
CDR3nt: TGTGCCAGCAGCTTAGCCAGGAACACTGAAGCTTTCTTT
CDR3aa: CASSLARNTEAFF

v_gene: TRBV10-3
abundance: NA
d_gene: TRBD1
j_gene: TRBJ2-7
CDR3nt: TGTGCCACCCGAGCCGGGACAGCCACCTTTTATAGCTCCTACGAGCAGTACTTC
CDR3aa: CATRAGTATFYSSYEQYF

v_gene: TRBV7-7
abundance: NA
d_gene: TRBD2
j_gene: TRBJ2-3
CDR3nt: TGTGCTAGCAGCCGGACTAGCGGGATGACAGATACGCAGTATTTT
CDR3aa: CASSRTSGMTDTQYF

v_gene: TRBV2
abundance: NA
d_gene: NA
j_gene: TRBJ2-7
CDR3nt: TGTGCCAGCAGTGGTTTAAGGGGTGGCTACGAGCAGTACTTC
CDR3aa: CASSGLRGGYEQYF

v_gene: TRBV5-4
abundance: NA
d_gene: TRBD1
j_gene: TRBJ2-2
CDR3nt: TGTGCCAGCAAGACTTGGGACAGTTCGAACACCGGGGAGCTGTTTTTT
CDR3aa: CASKTWDSSNTGELFF

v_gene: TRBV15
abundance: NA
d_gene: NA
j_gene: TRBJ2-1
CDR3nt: TGTGCCACCAGCAGAGACGAAGCGGGACATGAAAATGAGCAGTTCTTC
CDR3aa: CATSRDEAGHENEQFF

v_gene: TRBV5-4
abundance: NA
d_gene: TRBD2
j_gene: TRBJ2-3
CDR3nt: TGTGCCAGCAGCGCCGCCGGGGCTAGCGGCGGGTACGCAGATACGCAGTATTTT
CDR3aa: CASSAAGASGGYADTQYF

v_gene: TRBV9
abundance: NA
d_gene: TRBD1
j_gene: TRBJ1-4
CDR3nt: TGTGCCAGCAGCGTATACGGGACAGACTTCAATGAAAAACTGTTTTTT
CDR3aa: CASSVYGTDFNEKLFF

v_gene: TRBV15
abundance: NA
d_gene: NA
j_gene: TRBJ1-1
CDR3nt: TGTGCCACCAGCAAGGACAGCCGTAATGAAGCTTTCTTT
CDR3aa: CATSKDSRNEAFF

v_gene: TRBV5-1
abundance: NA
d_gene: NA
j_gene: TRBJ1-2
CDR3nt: TGCGCCAGCAGCCCGGCGGGTGAGGGCTACACCTTC
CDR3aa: CASSPAGEGYTF

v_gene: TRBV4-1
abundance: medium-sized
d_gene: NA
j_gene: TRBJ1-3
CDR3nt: TGCGCCAGCAGCCAAACCCTGCGGGGGGCGCCTGGAAACACCATATATTTT
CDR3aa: CASSQTLRGAPGNTIYF